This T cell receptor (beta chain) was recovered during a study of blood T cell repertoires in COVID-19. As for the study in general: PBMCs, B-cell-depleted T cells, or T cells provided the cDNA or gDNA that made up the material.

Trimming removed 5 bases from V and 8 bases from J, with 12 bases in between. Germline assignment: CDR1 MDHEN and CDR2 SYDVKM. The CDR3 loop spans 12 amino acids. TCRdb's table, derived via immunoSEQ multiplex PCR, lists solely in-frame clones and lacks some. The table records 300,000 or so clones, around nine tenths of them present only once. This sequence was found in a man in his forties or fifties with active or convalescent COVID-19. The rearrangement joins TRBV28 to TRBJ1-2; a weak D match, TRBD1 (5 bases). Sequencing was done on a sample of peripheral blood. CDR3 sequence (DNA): TGTGCCAGCAGTCTCGACAGTTCCGGCTACACCTTC. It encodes CASSLDSSGYTF.